Shown below are 4 T cell receptor beta chains from a single sample sequenced in a study of cytomegalovirus exposure and HLA in healthy donors. PCR involved 60 Vbeta and 13 Jbeta primers. The data were produced by immunoSEQ multiplex PCR, yet TCRdb's version contains in-frame clones alone and is incomplete. The sample includes approximately 110,000 clones, around 77% of them seen just once. Material for sequencing was PBMCs. The receptors stem from a human donor in good health.

This clone was detected only once. This rearrangement joins TRBV11-3 to TRBJ2-3; D may be TRBD2 (6 bases). The germline CDR1 and CDR2 sequences are SGHNT and YENEEA. The CDR3 length is 19 residues. V lost 3 bases, J lost 3 bases, and 25 bases lay in between. Written as DNA, the CDR3 is TGTGCCAGCAGCTTGGCCCGGGGGTTTGCGGGCCCTTCTACAGATACGCAGTATTTT. It codes for CASSLARGFAGPSTDTQYF.

This chain joins TRBV27 and TRBJ2-3; TRBD2 aligns across 14 bases. The CDR3 consists of 14 residues. After removal of 4 bases from V and 14 bases from J, the junction contained 8 bases not matched to a gene. CDR1 is MNHEY, CDR2 SMNVEV, per germline (reference sequence). The CDR3 DNA is TGTGCCAGCAGTTCCGGACTAGCGGGAGGCCGTCGGTATTTT. It codes for CASSSGLAGGRRYF.

This sequence joins TRBV19 and TRBJ2-1; D possibly corresponds to TRBD2 (6 bases). This CDR3 contains 13 residues. The V end lost 4 bases, the J end lost 5 bases, and 9 bases lay between the germline ends. Per germline, CDR1 LNHDA and CDR2 SQIVND (reference sequence). This CDR3 is CASSSGINNEQFF. The CDR3 nucleotides are TGTGCCAGTAGTAGCGGGATCAACAATGAGCAGTTCTTC.

This clone appeared once. The J gene is TRBJ1-3, the V gene TRBV28, with D perhaps TRBD1 (6 bases). The V gene's germline CDR1 is MDHEN and CDR2 SYDVKM. V was pared by 6 bases and J by 11 bases, with 11 bases between. The CDR3 is 11 residues long. As DNA, the CDR3 is TGTGCCAGCAGCGGGGGGGGCCCCATATATTTT. The encoded protein is CASSGGGPIYF. Full variable domain (missing parts from reference TRBV28 and TRBJ1-3): DVKVTQSSRYLVKRTGEKVFLECVQDMDHENMFWYRQDPGLGLRLIYFSYDVKMKEKGDIPEGYSVSREKKERFSLILESASTNQTSMYLCASSGGGPIYFGEGSWLTVV.